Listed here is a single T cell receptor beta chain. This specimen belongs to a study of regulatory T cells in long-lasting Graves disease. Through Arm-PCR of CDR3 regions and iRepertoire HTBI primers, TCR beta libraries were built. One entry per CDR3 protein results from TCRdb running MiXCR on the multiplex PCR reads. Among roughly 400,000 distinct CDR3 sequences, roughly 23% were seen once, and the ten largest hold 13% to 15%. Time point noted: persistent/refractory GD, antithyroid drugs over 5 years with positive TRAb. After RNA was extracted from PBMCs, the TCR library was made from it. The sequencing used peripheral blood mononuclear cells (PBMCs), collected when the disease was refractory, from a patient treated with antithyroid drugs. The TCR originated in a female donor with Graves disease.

DNA of the CDR3: TGTGCCAGCAGCGGACGACAGGGAAACTACGAGCAGTACTTC. It codes for CASSGRQGNYEQYF. The V and J genes are TRBV9 and TRBJ2-7; TRBD1 aligns across 7 bases. Trimming removed 3 bases from V and 3 bases from J; junction bases left unmatched: 6. The CDR3 is 14 residues long. Per germline, CDR1 SGDLS and CDR2 YYNGEE.